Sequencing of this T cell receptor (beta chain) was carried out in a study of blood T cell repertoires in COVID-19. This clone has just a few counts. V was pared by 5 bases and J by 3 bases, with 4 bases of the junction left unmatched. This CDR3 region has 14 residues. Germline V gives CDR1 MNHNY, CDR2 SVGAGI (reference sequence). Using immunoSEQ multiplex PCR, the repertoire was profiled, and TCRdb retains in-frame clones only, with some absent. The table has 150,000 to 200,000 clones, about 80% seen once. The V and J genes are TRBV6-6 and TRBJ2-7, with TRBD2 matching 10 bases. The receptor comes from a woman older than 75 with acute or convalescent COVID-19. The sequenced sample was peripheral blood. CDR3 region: CASSGLAANYEQYF. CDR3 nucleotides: TGTGCCAGCAGTGGACTAGCGGCAAACTACGAGCAGTACTTC.